A selection of T cell receptor beta chains follows, all from one sample in a study of T cell responses to AZD1222 COVID-19 vaccine. Libraries were prepared by immunoSEQ multiplex PCR; TCRdb keeps only in-frame clonotypes and omits some of them. The data hold about 150,000 clones, with more than 75% observed a single time. The specimen comprised peripheral blood, sampled on day 0 of AZD1222 vaccination. These receptors all stem from an adult in good health. CDR3s include the opening cysteine and the closing phenylalanine or tryptophan.

j_call	v_call	cdr3_aa
TRBJ2-5	TRBV2	CASSRGLEETQYF
TRBJ2-5	TRBV19	CASSMGGQAGGQYF
TRBJ2-3	TRBV14	CASSQDPRLAAEDTQYF
TRBJ2-5	TRBV15	CATSRGQLQETQYF
TRBJ1-4	TRBV5-1	CASSGQGPDEKLFF
TRBJ2-1	TRBV7-9	CASSGTSGIYNEQFF
TRBJ2-2	TRBV7-2	CASSFSSVNTGELFF
TRBJ2-2	TRBV19	CATRWGGLNTGELFF
TRBJ1-2	TRBV5-1	CASSYARDGYTF
TRBJ2-1	TRBV14	CASSQEVAAYNEQFF
TRBJ1-2	TRBV12-3/TRBV12-4	CASRGYQGGGYTF
TRBJ1-1	TRBV9	CASSVGVLNTEAFF
TRBJ1-4	TRBV25-1	CASSEKWGHSPDEKLFF
TRBJ1-2	TRBV6-5	CASSYVRPVANYGYTF
TRBJ2-1	TRBV7-6	CASSLVRRPISYNEQFF
TRBJ1-5	TRBV20-1	CSAGTGQPQHF
TRBJ2-3	TRBV5-5	CASSGRMGTDTQYF
TRBJ1-5	TRBV9	CASSEGQGNQPQHF
TRBJ2-6	TRBV28	CASSPGGANVLTF
TRBJ2-7	TRBV6-5	CASSPDRGTSYEQYF
TRBJ1-1	TRBV20-1	CSASKNTEAFF
TRBJ2-7	TRBV7-9	CASSFRTLVGEQYF
TRBJ2-5	TRBV18	CASSPSVPGAETQYF
TRBJ1-2	TRBV27	CASSLSGWAGYGYTF
TRBJ2-1	TRBV18	CASSLGLLSSYNEQFF